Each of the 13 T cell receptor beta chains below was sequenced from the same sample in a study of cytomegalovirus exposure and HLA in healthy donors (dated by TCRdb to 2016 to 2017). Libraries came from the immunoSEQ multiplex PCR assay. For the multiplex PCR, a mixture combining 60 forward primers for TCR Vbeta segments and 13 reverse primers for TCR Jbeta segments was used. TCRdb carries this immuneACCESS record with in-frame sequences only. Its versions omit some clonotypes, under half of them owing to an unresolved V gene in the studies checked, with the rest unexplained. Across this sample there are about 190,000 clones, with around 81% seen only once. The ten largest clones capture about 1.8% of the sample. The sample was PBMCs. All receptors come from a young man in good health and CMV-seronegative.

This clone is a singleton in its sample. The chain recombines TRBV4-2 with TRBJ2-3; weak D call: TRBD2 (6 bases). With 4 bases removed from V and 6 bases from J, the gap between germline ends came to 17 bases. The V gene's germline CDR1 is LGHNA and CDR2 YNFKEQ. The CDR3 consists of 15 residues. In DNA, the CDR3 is TGTGCCAGCAGCCGACCCCGGGAGAGCGGGGATACGCAGTATTTT. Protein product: CASSRPRESGDTQYF.

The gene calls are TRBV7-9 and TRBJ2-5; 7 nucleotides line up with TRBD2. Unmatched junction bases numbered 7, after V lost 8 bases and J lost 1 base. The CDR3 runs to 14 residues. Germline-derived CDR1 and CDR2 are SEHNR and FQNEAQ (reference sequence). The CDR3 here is CASGMSGVQETQYF. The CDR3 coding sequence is TGTGCCAGCGGGATGAGCGGGGTCCAAGAGACCCAGTACTTC.

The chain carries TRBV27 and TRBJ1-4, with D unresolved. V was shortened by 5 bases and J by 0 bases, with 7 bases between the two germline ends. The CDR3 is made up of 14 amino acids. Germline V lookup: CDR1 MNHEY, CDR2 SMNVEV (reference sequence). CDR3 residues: CASSQSATNEKLFF. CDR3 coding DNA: TGTGCCAGCAGTCAAAGCGCAACTAATGAAAAACTGTTTTTT.

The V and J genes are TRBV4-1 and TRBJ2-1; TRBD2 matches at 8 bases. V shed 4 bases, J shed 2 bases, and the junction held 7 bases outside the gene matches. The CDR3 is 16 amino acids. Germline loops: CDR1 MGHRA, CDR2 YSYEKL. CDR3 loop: CASSPREGGAYNEQFF. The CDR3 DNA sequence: TGCGCCAGCAGCCCCCGGGAGGGGGGGGCCTACAATGAGCAGTTCTTC.

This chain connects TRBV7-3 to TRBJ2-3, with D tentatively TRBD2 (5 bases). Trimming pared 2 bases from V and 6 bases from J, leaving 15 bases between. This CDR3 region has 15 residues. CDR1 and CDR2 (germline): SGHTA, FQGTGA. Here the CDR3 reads CASSLQRARADTQYF. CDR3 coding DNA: TGTGCCAGCAGCTTACAGAGGGCGCGGGCTGATACGCAGTATTTT.

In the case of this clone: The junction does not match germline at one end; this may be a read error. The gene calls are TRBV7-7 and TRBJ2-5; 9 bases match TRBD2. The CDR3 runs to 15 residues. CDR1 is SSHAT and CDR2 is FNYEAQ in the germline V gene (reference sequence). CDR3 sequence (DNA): TGTGCTAGCAGCCGCACTAGCGGGTCACAAGAGACCCAGTACTTC. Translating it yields CASSRTSGSQETQYF.

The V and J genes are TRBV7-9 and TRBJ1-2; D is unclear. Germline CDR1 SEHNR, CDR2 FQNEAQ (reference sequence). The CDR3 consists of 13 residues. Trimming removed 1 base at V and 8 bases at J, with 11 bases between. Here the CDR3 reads CASSLVNLQGYTF. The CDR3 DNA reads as TGTGCCAGCAGCTTAGTGAATCTCCAGGGCTACACCTTC.

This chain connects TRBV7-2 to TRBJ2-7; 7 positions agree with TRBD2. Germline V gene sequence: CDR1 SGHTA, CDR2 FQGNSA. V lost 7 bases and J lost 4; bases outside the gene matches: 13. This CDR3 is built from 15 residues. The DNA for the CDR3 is TGTGCCAGCACCCACGGGGGGAGATGGGGATACGAGCAGTACTTC. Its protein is CASTHGGRWGYEQYF. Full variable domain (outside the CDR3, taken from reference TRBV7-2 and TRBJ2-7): GAGVSQSPSNKVTEKGKDVELRCDPISGHTALYWYRQSLGQGLEFLIYFQGNSAPDKSGLPSDRFSAERTGGSVSTLTIQRTQQEDSAVYLCASTHGGRWGYEQYFGPGTRLTVT.

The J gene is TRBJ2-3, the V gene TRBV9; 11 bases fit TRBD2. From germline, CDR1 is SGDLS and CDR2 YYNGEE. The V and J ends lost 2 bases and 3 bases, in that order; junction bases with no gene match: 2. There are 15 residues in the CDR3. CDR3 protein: CASSVSGGATDTQYF. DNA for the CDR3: TGTGCCAGCAGCGTTAGCGGGGGGGCAACAGATACGCAGTATTTT.

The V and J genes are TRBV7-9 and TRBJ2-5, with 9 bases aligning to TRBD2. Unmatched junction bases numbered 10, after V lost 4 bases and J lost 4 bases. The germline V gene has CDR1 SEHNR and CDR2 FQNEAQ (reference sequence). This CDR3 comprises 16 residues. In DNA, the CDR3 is TGTGCCAGCAGCTCTCTAAGTGGTAGCGGGGGAGAGACCCAGTACTTC. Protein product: CASSSLSGSGGETQYF.

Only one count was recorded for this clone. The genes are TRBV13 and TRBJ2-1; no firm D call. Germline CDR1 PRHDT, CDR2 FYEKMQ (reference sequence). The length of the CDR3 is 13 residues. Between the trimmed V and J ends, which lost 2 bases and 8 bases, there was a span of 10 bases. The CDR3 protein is CASSLFRVDEQFF. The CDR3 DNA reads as TGTGCCAGCAGCTTATTCCGGGTTGATGAGCAGTTCTTC.

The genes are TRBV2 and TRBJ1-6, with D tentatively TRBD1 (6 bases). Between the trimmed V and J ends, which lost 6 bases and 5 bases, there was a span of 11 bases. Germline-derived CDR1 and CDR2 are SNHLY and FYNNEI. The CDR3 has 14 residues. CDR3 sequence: CASRGTTNNSPLHF. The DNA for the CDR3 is TGTGCCAGCAGGGGGACAACAAATAATTCACCCCTCCACTTT. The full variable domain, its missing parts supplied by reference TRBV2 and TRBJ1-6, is EPEVTQTPSHQVTQMGQEVILRCVPISNHLYFYWYRQILGQKVEFLVSFYNNEISEKSEIFDDQFSVERPDGSNFTLKIRSTKLEDSAMYFCASRGTTNNSPLHFGNGTRLTVT.

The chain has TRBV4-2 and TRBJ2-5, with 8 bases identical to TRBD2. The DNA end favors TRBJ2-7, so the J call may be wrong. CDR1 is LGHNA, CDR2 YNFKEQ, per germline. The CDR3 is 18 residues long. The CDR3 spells CASSQVSNAGGQTYEQYF. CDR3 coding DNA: TGTGCCAGCAGCCAAGTCAGCAACGCGGGAGGCCAGACGTACGAGCAGTACTTC.